These 14 T cell receptor beta chains came from one sample sequenced in a study of cytomegalovirus exposure and HLA in healthy donors. PCR involved 60 Vbeta and 13 Jbeta primers. Profiled with immunoSEQ multiplex PCR; TCRdb holds only in-frame clones, not every one. The sample comprises over 150,000 clones, 60% to 80% of which are singletons, and roughly 13% rests with the top ten. Sequencing was performed on PBMCs. These receptors came from a young man in good health and CMV-seropositive.

The chain combines TRBV7-8 with TRBJ1-6, with D unclear. The CDR3 consists of 15 residues. Trimming removed 9 bases from V and 0 bases from J, with 12 bases in between. The germline V gene encodes CDR1 SGHVS and CDR2 FQNEAQ. CDR3 nucleotide sequence: TGTGCCAGTCAAAAATTGAGCTCCTATAATTCACCCCTCCACTTT. It translates to CASQKLSSYNSPLHF.

The chain recombines TRBV5-4 with TRBJ2-7; 8 nucleotides match TRBD2. Germline loops: CDR1 SGHNT, CDR2 YYREEE (reference sequence). V shed 5 bases, J shed 1 base, and the junction held 8 bases outside the gene matches. The CDR3 spans 15 residues. The CDR3 DNA is TGTGCCAGCAGTTTCAGCGGGGGCAAGTCCTACGAGCAGTACTTC. This translates into CASSFSGGKSYEQYF. Together with reference TRBV5-4 and TRBJ2-7, the CDR3 gives the full variable domain: ETGVTQSPTHLIKTRGQQVTLRCSSQSGHNTVSWYQQALGQGPQFIFQYYREEENGRGNFPPRFSGLQFPNYSSELNVNALELDDSALYLCASSFSGGKSYEQYFGPGTRLTVT.

The chain carries TRBV5-6 and TRBJ2-7, with TRBD1 identical over 8 bases. The CDR3 totals 15 residues. CDR1 SGHDT and CDR2 YYEEEE come from the germline V gene. Unmatched junction bases numbered 11, after V lost 6 bases and J lost 3 bases. The CDR3 sequence is CASNPTGTGLYEQYF. As DNA, the CDR3 is TGTGCCAGCAACCCCACCGGGACAGGACTCTACGAGCAGTACTTC.

The chain recombines TRBV5-1 with TRBJ2-7; 7 bases agree with TRBD1. The CDR3 is 16 residues long. The V gene end was trimmed by 0 bases and the J gene end by 1 base; junction bases not matched to a gene: 7. Germline lookup yields CDR1 SGHRS and CDR2 YFSETQ. The CDR3, as DNA: TGCGCCAGCAGCTTGGGATCGACAGGGAGATCCTACGAGCAGTACTTC. Translated, it gives CASSLGSTGRSYEQYF.

The chain is built from TRBV28 and TRBJ2-5, with a tentative D call TRBD2 (5 bases). CDR3 length equals 13 residues. Per the germline V gene, CDR1 is MDHEN and CDR2 is SYDVKM. V lost 3 bases and J lost 1, with 6 bases in between. The CDR3 loop is CASSLEAQETQYF. The CDR3 nucleotides read TGTGCCAGCAGTTTGGAGGCCCAAGAGACCCAGTACTTC. Drawing the rest from reference TRBV28 and TRBJ2-5, the complete variable domain is DVKVTQSSRYLVKRTGEKVFLECVQDMDHENMFWYRQDPGLGLRLIYFSYDVKMKEKGDIPEGYSVSREKKERFSLILESASTNQTSMYLCASSLEAQETQYFGPGTRLLVL.

This clone has just a few counts. V is TRBV6-6 and J is TRBJ1-1; D is ambiguous. Germline lookup yields CDR1 MNHNY and CDR2 SVGAGI (reference sequence). V was trimmed by 2 bases and J by 5 bases, leaving 9 bases between them. The CDR3 runs to 13 residues. The CDR3 here is CASSYEFVTEAFF. In DNA form, the CDR3 reads TGTGCCAGCAGTTACGAGTTTGTGACTGAAGCTTTCTTT.

The rearrangement links TRBV7-2 to TRBJ1-5, with D maybe TRBD1 (5 bases). V was clipped by 5 bases and J by 0 bases, with 11 bases between them. This CDR3 has 15 amino acids. The V gene's germline CDR1 is SGHTA and CDR2 FQGNSA. CDR3 sequence (DNA): TGTGCCAGCAGCCCAACGGGACTTAGCAATCAGCCCCAGCATTTT. It codes for CASSPTGLSNQPQHF.

This clone was recorded once. This chain links TRBV4-1 with TRBJ2-3; the match to TRBD2 covers 12 bases. This CDR3 contains 19 residues. The V and J ends lost 4 bases and 3 bases, in that order; junction bases with no gene match: 14. Germline V gives CDR1 MGHRA, CDR2 YSYEKL. The CDR3 sequence: CASSPIGLAGSGGTDTQYF. The CDR3 coding sequence is TGCGCCAGCAGCCCGATCGGACTAGCGGGATCGGGGGGGACAGATACGCAGTATTTT.

The chain joins TRBV7-8 to TRBJ2-1, with 11 nucleotides matching TRBD2. Looked up from germline, CDR1 is SGHVS and CDR2 is FQNEAQ. The CDR3 loop spans 18 amino acids. With 2 bases clipped from V and 4 bases from J, the junction kept 10 bases outside the gene matches. The CDR3 nucleotides read TGTGCCAGCAGCTTACCACGAAGACTAGCGGGATTATACAATGAGCAGTTCTTC. It specifies CASSLPRRLAGLYNEQFF.

V and J are TRBV6-5 and TRBJ1-6; D is uncertain. The CDR3 length is 13 residues. V was pared by 0 bases and J by 6 bases, with 3 bases between. Germline values: CDR1 MNHEY, CDR2 SVGAGI. As DNA, the CDR3 is TGTGCCAGCAGTTACTCGAGTAATTCACCCCTCCACTTT. Translated: CASSYSSNSPLHF.

The chain joins TRBV11-2 to TRBJ2-7; 8 nucleotides align to TRBD2. Germline V gene data show CDR1 as SGHAT and CDR2 as FQNNGV. J gave up 3 bases and V 3 bases, and 4 bases lay outside the gene matches. The CDR3 has 14 amino acids. The CDR3 nucleotides read TGTGCCAGCAGCTTTGTAGCGGGAAGCTACGAGCAGTACTTC. Translation: CASSFVAGSYEQYF.

The CDR3 sequence: CASSGSDSWNEKLFF. CDR3 nucleotides: TGTGCCAGCAGTGGGTCGGACAGTTGGAACGAAAAACTGTTTTTT. The chain recombines TRBV25-1 with TRBJ1-4; D possibly corresponds to TRBD1 (6 bases). V was shortened by 4 bases and J by 8 bases, with 17 bases between the two germline ends. The CDR3 spans 15 residues. Germline V gives CDR1 MGHDK, CDR2 SYGVNS.

The chain carries TRBV5-4 and TRBJ1-3; D possibly corresponds to TRBD1 (6 bases). The CDR3 is 17 residues long. Trimming cost V 4 bases and J 0 bases, with 17 bases left between them. The germline CDR1 and CDR2 sequences are SGHNT and YYREEE (reference sequence). CDR3 residues: CASSPTTGMLSGNTIYF. CDR3 nucleotides: TGTGCCAGCAGCCCCACGACAGGCATGCTCTCTGGAAACACCATATATTTT.

The chain couples TRBV27 to TRBJ1-1, with D unresolved. The germline V gene has CDR1 MNHEY and CDR2 SMNVEV (reference sequence). The CDR3 sequence is 15 residues long. Trimming removed 4 bases from V and 3 bases from J, with 15 bases in between. This CDR3 is CASSYGRGSDTEAFF. Here the CDR3 DNA reads TGTGCCAGCAGTTACGGCCGAGGCTCAGACACTGAAGCTTTCTTT.